The present TCR beta chain was sequenced within a study of response to subunit inactivated influenza vaccine (dated by TCRdb to 2016 to 2019). Study-level background: To follow how T cells responded to a trivalent subunit inactivated influenza vaccine, the researchers relied on deep quantitative profiling of the T cell receptor repertoire.

This clonotype was detected ten times or more. Its antigen is unknown. No quality values exist for individual bases; no much larger clone is one base distant. The library relied on RT-PCR. Instrument used: Illumina HiSeq 2500. Using fastp at Q25 and MiXCR, TCRdb reprocessed the public reads and kept productive beta chains. Merged by CDR3 protein, the rows form single entries marked with the most common genes and DNA. Present in this sample are around 150,000 distinct CDR3 sequences, about 11% of which were seen just once. The ten largest clonotypes hold around 11% of the sample. Its CDR3 holds 13 amino acids, cysteine through phenylalanine. CDR3 DNA only is kept here, 39 bases in frame from base 1. The V and J ends are trimmed by 4 bases and 2 bases, leaving 11 bases between them. Based on the germline V gene (reference sequence), the CDR1 and CDR2 sequences are DFQATT and SNEGSKA. Findings and caveats that apply to the study as a whole: The authors suggested that each seasonal influenza vaccination may recruit only a limited number of new T cells.

The sample's time point label is to be understood as: 45 days after influenza vaccine administration. Material: non-naive T cells sorted from PBMCs, obtained roughly 48 days after vaccination. The meaning of the sample's cell subset or site label: memory T cell fraction. Recombination joined TRBV20-1 with TRBJ2-5; too little of a D gene remains to name it. This receptor was obtained from a man aged 50-59 years who received an inactivated influenza vaccine. Donor details come from another sample of the same person, matched by shared clones. The CDR3 reads as follows: CSATEAQQETQYF. Here is the DNA: TGCAGTGCTACCGAGGCACAACAAGAGACCCAGTACTTC.